This TCR beta chain was documented in a study of OX40 agonist ivuxolimab in advanced cancers. This clone was picked up one time. Trimming stripped 6 bases from V and 15 bases from J, with 14 bases between. CDR3 length: 11 residues. The germline CDR1 and CDR2 sequences are MNHNY and SVGAGI (reference sequence). Libraries were prepared by immunoSEQ multiplex PCR; TCRdb keeps only in-frame clonotypes and omits some of them. The sample has 74,000 or so clones, 85% to 95% seen once; the top ten hold roughly an eighth. The V call is TRBV6-6, the J call TRBJ2-2; D might be TRBD2 (5 bases). The TCR sequence derives from an adult with an advanced solid tumor such as melanoma, head and neck, liver or kidney cancer. Source: CD4+ or CD8+ T cells sorted from blood, taken in a trial of the OX40 agonist ivuxolimab. The CDR3 spells CASRQDFQVFF. For the CDR3, the DNA is TGTGCCAGCAGGCAGGACTTCCAAGTGTTTTTT.